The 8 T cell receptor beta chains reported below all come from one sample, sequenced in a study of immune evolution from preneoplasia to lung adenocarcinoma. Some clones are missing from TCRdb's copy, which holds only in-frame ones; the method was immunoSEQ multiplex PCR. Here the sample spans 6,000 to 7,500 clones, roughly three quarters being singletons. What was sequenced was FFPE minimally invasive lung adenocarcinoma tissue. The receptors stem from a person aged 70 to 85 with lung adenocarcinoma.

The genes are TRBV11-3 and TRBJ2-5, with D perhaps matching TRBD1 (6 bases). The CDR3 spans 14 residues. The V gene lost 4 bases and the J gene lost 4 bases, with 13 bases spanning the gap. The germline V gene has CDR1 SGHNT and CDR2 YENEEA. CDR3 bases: TGTGCCAGCAGCTCCAGGGGAGAGGGAGAGACCCAGTACTTC. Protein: CASSSRGEGETQYF.

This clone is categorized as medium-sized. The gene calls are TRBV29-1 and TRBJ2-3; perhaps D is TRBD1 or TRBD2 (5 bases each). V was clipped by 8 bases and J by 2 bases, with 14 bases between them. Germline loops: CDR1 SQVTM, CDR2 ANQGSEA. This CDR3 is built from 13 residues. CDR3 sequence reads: CSTRRGPTDTQYF. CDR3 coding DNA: TGCAGCACGCGACGGGGCCCCACAGATACGCAGTATTTT.

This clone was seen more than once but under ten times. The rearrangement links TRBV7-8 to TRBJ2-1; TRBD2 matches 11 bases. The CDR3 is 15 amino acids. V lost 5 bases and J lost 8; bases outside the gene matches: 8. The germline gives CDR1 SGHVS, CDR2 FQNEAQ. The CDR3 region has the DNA TGTGCCAGCAGCGTTACTAGCGGGAGAATGGATGAGCAGTTCTTC. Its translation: CASSVTSGRMDEQFF.

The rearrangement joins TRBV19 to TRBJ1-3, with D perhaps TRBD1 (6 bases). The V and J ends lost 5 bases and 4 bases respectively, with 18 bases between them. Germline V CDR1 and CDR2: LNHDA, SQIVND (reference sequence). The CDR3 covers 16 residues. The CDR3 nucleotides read TGTGCCAGTAGTGCGCAACCGGGACACGGGGGAAACACCATATATTTT. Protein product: CASSAQPGHGGNTIYF.

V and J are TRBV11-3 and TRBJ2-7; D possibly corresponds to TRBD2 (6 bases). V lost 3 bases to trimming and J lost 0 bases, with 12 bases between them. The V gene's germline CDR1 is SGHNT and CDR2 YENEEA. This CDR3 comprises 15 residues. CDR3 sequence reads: CASSFRGGSSYEQYF. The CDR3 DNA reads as TGTGCCAGCAGCTTTCGTGGAGGGTCCTCCTACGAGCAGTACTTC. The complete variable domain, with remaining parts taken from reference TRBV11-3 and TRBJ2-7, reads EAGVVQSPRYKIIEKKQPVAFWCNPISGHNTLYWYLQNLGQGPELLIRYENEEAVDDSQLPKDRFSAERLKGVDSTLKIQPAELGDSAVYLCASSFRGGSSYEQYFGPGTRLTVT.

The CDR3, as DNA: TGTGCCTGGAGTGCAGAGGGACAGGGCAAACTCTATGGCTACACCTTC. It yields the protein CAWSAEGQGKLYGYTF. The chain has TRBV30 and TRBJ1-2, with 9 bases fitting TRBD1. This CDR3 has 16 amino acids. Germline V gene data show CDR1 as GTSNPN and CDR2 as SVGIG (reference sequence). V was clipped by 1 base and J by 4 bases; unmatched bases: 10.

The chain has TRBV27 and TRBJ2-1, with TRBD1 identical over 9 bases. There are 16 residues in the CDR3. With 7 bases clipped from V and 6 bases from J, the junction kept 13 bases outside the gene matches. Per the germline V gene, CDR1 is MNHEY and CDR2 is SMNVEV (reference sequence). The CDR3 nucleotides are TGTGCCAGCACCTTTTTCGATCCGGGACAGGGCAATGAGCAGTTCTTC. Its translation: CASTFFDPGQGNEQFF.

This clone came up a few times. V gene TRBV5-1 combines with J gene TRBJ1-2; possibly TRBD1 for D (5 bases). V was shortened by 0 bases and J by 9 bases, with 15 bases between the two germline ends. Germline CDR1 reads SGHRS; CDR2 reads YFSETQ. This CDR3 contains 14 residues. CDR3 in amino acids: CASSLGGGVMSYTF. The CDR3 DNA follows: TGCGCCAGCAGCTTGGGGGGGGGAGTTATGAGCTACACCTTC.